This T cell receptor beta chain stems from a study of blood T cell repertoires in COVID-19. As for the study in general: The United States, Italy and Spain provided the acute and convalescent COVID-19 samples. T cells, B-cell-depleted T cells, or PBMCs supplied cDNA or gDNA.

Germline V gives CDR1 SGHNT, CDR2 YYREEE (reference sequence). The CDR3 extends over 14 amino acids. Trimming removed 4 bases from V and 1 base from J, with 11 bases in between. Followed over time, Seattle patients had been enrolled while infection was active. Libraries were prepared by immunoSEQ multiplex PCR; TCRdb keeps only in-frame clonotypes and omits some of them. The table includes 150,000 to 200,000 clones, about four fifths detected once. The sequenced material came from peripheral blood. The chain uses TRBV5-4 and TRBJ2-5; maybe TRBD2 (5 bases). This clonotype originated in a woman between 40 and 55 years old with COVID-19, enrolled during active disease. The CDR3 nucleotides read TGTGCCAGCAGCCTAAGCGGAGTCCAAGAGACCCAGTACTTC. Amino acids: CASSLSGVQETQYF.